This T cell receptor (beta chain) emerged from a study of cytomegalovirus exposure and HLA in healthy donors. This CDR3 is built from 13 residues. Trimming removed 5 bases from V and 10 bases from J, with 15 bases in between. CDR1 and CDR2 (germline): SEHNR, FQNEAQ (reference sequence). Unrecorded immune exposure was likely among donors, who were nominally healthy when sampled. The PCR was carried out with 60 Vbeta primers and 13 Jbeta primers. Only in-frame clones appear in the TCRdb table, and some are missing; sequencing was by immunoSEQ multiplex PCR. Of around 160,000 clones listed, roughly three quarters are singletons.

The gene calls are TRBV7-9 and TRBJ2-1; TRBD1 might be the D (6 bases). The receptor was isolated from a male donor in good health and CMV-seropositive. The sample was PBMCs. The CDR3 bases are TGTGCCAGCAGCGAAGGGACATCCGGAGAGCAGTTCTTC. Protein: CASSEGTSGEQFF. The full variable domain, rest sourced from reference TRBV7-9 and TRBJ2-1, is DTGVSQNPRHKITKRGQNVTFRCDPISEHNRLYWYRQTLGQGPEFLTYFQNEAQLEKSRLLSDRFSAERPKGSFSTLEIQRTEQGDSAMYLCASSEGTSGEQFFGPGTRLTVL.